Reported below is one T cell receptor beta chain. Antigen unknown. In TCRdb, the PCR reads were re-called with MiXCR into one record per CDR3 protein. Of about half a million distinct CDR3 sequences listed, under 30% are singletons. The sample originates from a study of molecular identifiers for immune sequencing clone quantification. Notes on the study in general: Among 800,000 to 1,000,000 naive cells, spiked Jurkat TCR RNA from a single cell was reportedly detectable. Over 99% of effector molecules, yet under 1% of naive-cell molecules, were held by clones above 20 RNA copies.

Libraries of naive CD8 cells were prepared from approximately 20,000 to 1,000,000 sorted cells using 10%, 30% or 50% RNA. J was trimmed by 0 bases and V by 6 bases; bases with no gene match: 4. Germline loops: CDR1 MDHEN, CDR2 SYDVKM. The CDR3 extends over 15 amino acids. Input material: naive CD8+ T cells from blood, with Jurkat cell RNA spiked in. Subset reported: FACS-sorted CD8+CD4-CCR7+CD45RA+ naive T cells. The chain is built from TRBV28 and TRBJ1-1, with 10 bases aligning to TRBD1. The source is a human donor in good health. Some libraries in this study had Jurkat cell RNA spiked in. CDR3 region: CASSGTGVLNTEAFF. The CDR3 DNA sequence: TGTGCCAGCAGCGGGACAGGGGTTTTGAACACTGAAGCTTTCTTT.